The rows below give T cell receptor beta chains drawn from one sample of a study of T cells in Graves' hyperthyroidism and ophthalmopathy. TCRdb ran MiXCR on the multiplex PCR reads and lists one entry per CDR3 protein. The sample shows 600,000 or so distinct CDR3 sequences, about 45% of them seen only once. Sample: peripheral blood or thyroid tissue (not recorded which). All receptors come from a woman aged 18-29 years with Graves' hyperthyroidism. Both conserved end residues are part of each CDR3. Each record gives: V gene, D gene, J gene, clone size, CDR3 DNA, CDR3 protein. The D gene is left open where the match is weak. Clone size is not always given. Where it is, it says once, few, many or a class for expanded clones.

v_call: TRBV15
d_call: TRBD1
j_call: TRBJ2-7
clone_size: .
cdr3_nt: TGTGCCACCAGCATACGGGACAGGGAGTACGAGCAGTACTTC
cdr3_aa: CATSIRDREYEQYF

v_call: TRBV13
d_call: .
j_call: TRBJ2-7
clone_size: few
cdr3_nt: TGTGCCAGCAGCTTAGTACAGCGTGATGGGGAGCAGTACTTC
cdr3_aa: CASSLVQRDGEQYF

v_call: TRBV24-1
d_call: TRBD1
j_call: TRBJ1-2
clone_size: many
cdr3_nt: TGTGCCACCAGTGATGCCGGGACAGGGGAGTTCGGCTACACCTTC
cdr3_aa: CATSDAGTGEFGYTF

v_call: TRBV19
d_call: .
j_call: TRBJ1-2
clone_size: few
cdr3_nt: TGTGCCAGTATCCCGGGCTTAGGGCCGGGAGGCTACACCTTC
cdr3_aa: CASIPGLGPGGYTF

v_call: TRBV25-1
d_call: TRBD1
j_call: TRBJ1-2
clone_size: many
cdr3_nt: TGTGCCAGCAGCCGGGACAGGGGAAGCGGCTACACCTTC
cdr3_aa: CASSRDRGSGYTF

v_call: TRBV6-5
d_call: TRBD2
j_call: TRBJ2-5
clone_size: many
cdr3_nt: TGTGCCAGCAGTCGCGGCGCGGGAGGAGAGACCCAGTACTTC
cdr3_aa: CASSRGAGGETQYF

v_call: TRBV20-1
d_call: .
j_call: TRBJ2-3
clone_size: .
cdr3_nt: TGCAGTGCTAGGCGGCGGGGCACAGATACGCAGTATTTT
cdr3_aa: CSARRRGTDTQYF

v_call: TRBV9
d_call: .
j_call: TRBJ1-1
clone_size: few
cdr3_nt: TGTGCCAGCAGCGTAGCTTATGGGGGGCACACTGAAGCTTTCTTT
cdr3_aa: CASSVAYGGHTEAFF

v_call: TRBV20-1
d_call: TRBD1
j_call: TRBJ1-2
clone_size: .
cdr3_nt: TGCAGTGCTAGAGATCGGTACAGGGGGTTGAGGATAGGCTACACCTTC
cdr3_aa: CSARDRYRGLRIGYTF

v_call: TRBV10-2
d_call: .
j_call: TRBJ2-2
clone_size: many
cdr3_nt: TGCGCCAGCAGTGCCGACCAAGCGAACACCGGGGAGCTGTTTTTT
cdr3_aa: CASSADQANTGELFF

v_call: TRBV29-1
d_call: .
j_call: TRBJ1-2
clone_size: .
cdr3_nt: TGCAGCTTAGCCGAGGGACTAAGCGGCTACACCTTC
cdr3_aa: CSLAEGLSGYTF

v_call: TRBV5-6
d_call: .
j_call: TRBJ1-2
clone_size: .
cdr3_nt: TGTGCCAGCAGCTCTAAGAACAGGGATGGCTACACCTTC
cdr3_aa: CASSSKNRDGYTF

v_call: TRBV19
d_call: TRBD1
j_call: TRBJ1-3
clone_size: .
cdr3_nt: TGTGCCAGTAGTATCGGGACAGCCATCTCTGGAAACACCATATATTTT
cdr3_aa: CASSIGTAISGNTIYF

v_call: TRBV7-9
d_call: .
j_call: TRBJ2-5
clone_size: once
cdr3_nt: TGTGCCAGCAGCACGACCCAGTACTTC
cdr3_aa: CASSTTQYF

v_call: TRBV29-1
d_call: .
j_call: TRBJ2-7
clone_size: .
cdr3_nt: TGTGCCTTCGGGCGGCTACACTACGAGCAGTACTTC
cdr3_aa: CAFGRLHYEQYF

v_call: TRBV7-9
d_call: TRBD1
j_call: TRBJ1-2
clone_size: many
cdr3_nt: TGTGCCAGCAGCTTAGGACAGGGGAACTATGGCTACACCTTC
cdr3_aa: CASSLGQGNYGYTF

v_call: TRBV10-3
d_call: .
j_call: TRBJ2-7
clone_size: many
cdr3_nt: TGTGCCATCAGTGAGTCCGAGGGATCGATCGACGAGCAGTACTTC
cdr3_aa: CAISESEGSIDEQYF

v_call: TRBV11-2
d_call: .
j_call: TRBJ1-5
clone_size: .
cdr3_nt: TGTGCCAGCAGACAAAGTAATCAGCCCCAGCATTTT
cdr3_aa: CASRQSNQPQHF

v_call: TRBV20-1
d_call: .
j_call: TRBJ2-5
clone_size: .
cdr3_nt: TGCAGTGCTAGAGGATCGGGAGTAGGGGAGACCCAGTACTTC
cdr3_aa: CSARGSGVGETQYF